This section outlines one TCR beta chain sequence together with its context. What it binds is not known. The CDR3 is made up of 16 amino acids. The germline CDR1 and CDR2 sequences are MDHEN and SYDVKM. The sample originates from a study of blood T cells in healthy people across ages. General observations from the study: Researchers judged that diversity estimates from one million T cells fell short of true values.

Then a second PCR, running roughly 7 to 11 cycles, was carried out with a sample-barcoded 5' primer and a J-beta primer mix. TCRdb used MiXCR to reprocess the 5' RACE reads, holding one entry per CDR3 protein. The data hold 550,000 to 600,000 distinct CDR3 sequences, with 27% observed a single time. This sequence originates from a woman aged 70 to 79 in good health. This chain joins TRBV28 and TRBJ2-1; TRBD1 is a possible D gene (6 bases). TRBJ2-7 matches the DNA end more closely, so the J call is doubtful. Input material: blood. For the CDR3, the DNA is TGTGCCAGCAGCACCATGGGGGCCCCATATCCCTACGAGCAGTACTTC. Translating gives CASSTMGAPYPYEQYF.